This entry describes one T cell receptor (beta chain). The antigen is not known. These data originate in a study of a mutant IDH1 vaccine in newly diagnosed glioma. Background on the study: The study started vaccination 4-6 weeks after radiotherapy alone, or with temozolomide cycles. The therapy given earlier, which was standard therapy, consisted of radiotherapy, temozolomide, or both, and most of the patients received both.

V lost 3 bases to trimming and J lost 2 bases, with 7 bases between them. Germline assignment: CDR1 SGHDN and CDR2 FVKESK. CDR3 length: 13 residues. Study conclusions and caveats: About 92% of patients showed vaccine-induced immune responses across multiple MHC alleles. Seemingly, top peripheral T cell clonotype changes bore no relation to pseudoprogression.

The repertoire was sequenced with immunoSEQ multiplex PCR; TCRdb's copy has only in-frame clones and lacks some. The sample lists around 30,000 clones, 80% seen once, with more than 3% in the top ten. Specified time point: week 35, safety follow-up. A 20-mer mutant IDH1 peptide at 300 ug was injected subcutaneously with topical imiquimod. The material sequenced was PBMCs, taken from a glioma patient whose treatment included an IDH1 peptide vaccine. The V gene is TRBV14, the J gene TRBJ1-2; D is uncertain. This TCR was sampled from a man between 40 and 49 years old with glioma. Some clones in this sample may be carry-over from other donors' samples. The chain's CDR3 is CASSQGANYGYTF. CDR3 sequence (DNA): TGTGCCAGCAGCCAGGGCGCGAACTATGGCTACACCTTC.